What follows are 25 T cell receptor beta chains derived from one specimen sequenced in a study of shared clonotypes between healthy human individuals. Only in-frame clones appear in the TCRdb table, and some are missing; sequencing was by immunoSEQ multiplex PCR. The table includes 640,000 or so clones, about two thirds detected once. Sequencing used memory CD4+ T cells sorted from blood. Noted subset: CD45RA-negative fraction. These receptor sequences come from a woman in her thirties in good health.

This clone has just a few counts. This chain uses TRBV6-6 with TRBJ1-4; 10 bases align to TRBD1. The CDR3 has 16 amino acids. Losses at the gene ends were 2 bases for V and 4 bases for J; bases not matched to a gene: 4. The germline V gene has CDR1 MNHNY and CDR2 SVGAGI (reference sequence). CDR3 region: CASSYRQGADNEKLFF. The DNA for the CDR3 is TGTGCCAGCAGTTACCGACAGGGGGCCGATAATGAAAAACTGTTTTTT.

This chain links TRBV10-1 with TRBJ2-3, with TRBD2 identical over 7 bases. The J segment lost 0 bases and the V segment lost 8 bases, leaving 8 bases of the junction unmatched. This CDR3 comprises 15 residues. CDR1 is WNHNN, CDR2 SYGVQD, per germline (reference sequence). The chain's CDR3 is CASSYSGSSTDTQYF. The CDR3, as DNA: TGCGCCAGCTCATATAGCGGGTCCAGCACAGATACGCAGTATTTT.

This clone was counted a few times. This chain uses TRBV7-9 with TRBJ2-5; 9 nucleotides agree with TRBD1. The length of the CDR3 is 15 residues. Germline V gives CDR1 SEHNR, CDR2 FQNEAQ (reference sequence). The ends lost 6 bases at V and 1 base at J; junction bases unmatched: 6. The CDR3 sequence is CASSPTGGLQETQYF. CDR3 in DNA: TGTGCCAGCAGTCCTACAGGGGGCCTCCAAGAGACCCAGTACTTC.

The chain combines TRBV29-1 with TRBJ1-3; no firm D call. The germline gives CDR1 SQVTM, CDR2 ANQGSEA. The CDR3 extends over 12 amino acids. CDR3 DNA sequence: TGCGCTATCCGGGGCTCTGGAAACACCATATATTTT. The encoded protein is CAIRGSGNTIYF.

V gene TRBV28 combines with J gene TRBJ2-1, with TRBD2 as a possible D gene (6 bases). Germline V gene data show CDR1 as MDHEN and CDR2 as SYDVKM. This CDR3 contains 15 residues. Trimming cost V 6 bases and J 3 bases, with 15 bases left between them. CDR3 coding DNA: TGTGCCAGCAGCACCCGGGAGAACCTCTACAATGAGCAGTTCTTC. This sequence encodes CASSTRENLYNEQFF.

Points on this clone: The sample has other DNA sequences that encode this CDR3 too. The rearrangement joins TRBV5-1 to TRBJ2-1, with D possibly TRBD2 on 5 matching bases. The CDR3 is 15 residues long. The germline CDR1 and CDR2 sequences are SGHRS and YFSETQ. With 0 bases removed from V and 3 bases from J, the gap between germline ends came to 10 bases. In nucleotides, the CDR3 is TGCGCCAGCAGCTTGGCCAGCGGCAGCTACAATGAGCAGTTCTTC. Its translation is CASSLASGSYNEQFF.

The V and J genes are TRBV7-9 and TRBJ2-2, with D hard to call. The CDR3 consists of 15 residues. Germline assignment: CDR1 SEHNR and CDR2 FQNEAQ (reference sequence). Trimming cost V 5 bases and J 6 bases, with 16 bases left between them. The CDR3 DNA follows: TGTGCCAGCAGCCTCCGAATTAGTGTCGCCGGGGAGCTGTTTTTT. It yields the protein CASSLRISVAGELFF.

The chain is built from TRBV4-1 and TRBJ2-7, with 8 positions matching TRBD1. J gave up 6 bases and V 1 base, and 8 bases lay outside the gene matches. CDR1 is MGHRA, CDR2 YSYEKL, per germline. CDR3 length: 15 amino acids. The CDR3 spells CASSQAAQGGAEQYF. The CDR3 DNA is TGCGCCAGCAGCCAAGCCGCACAGGGGGGAGCCGAGCAGTACTTC.

The V gene is TRBV5-4, the J gene TRBJ2-3; no reliable D call. The V end was cut by 0 bases, the J end by 1 base, with 12 bases between. CDR1 and CDR2 from the germline V gene are SGHNT and YYREEE (reference sequence). The CDR3 extends over 16 amino acids. CDR3 sequence: CASSLEGFRGTDTQYF. CDR3 DNA: TGTGCCAGCAGCTTGGAAGGGTTTAGAGGCACAGATACGCAGTATTTT.

This clone was seen a few times. The chain employs TRBV7-8 and TRBJ2-7, with D hard to call. This CDR3 region has 14 residues. Germline V CDR1 and CDR2: SGHVS, FQNEAQ. V lost 5 bases to trimming and J lost 3 bases, with 14 bases between them. The chain's CDR3 is CASSPAPTHYEQYF. CDR3 bases: TGTGCCAGCAGCCCCGCCCCGACGCACTACGAGCAGTACTTC.

This clone occurred many times. The rearrangement links TRBV5-1 to TRBJ1-1; D is perhaps TRBD1 (6 bases). The CDR3 length is 13 residues. Per the germline V gene, CDR1 is SGHRS and CDR2 is YFSETQ. The V end was cut by 0 bases, the J end by 8 bases, with 11 bases between. The CDR3 bases are TGCGCCAGCAGCTTGGGGACAGCCGTGGAAGCTTTCTTT. Translation gives CASSLGTAVEAFF.

The chain employs TRBV7-2 and TRBJ2-7; 7 bases map to TRBD2. The CDR3 consists of 14 residues. Germline CDR1 is SGHTA and CDR2 is FQGNSA. J gave up 4 bases and V 1 base, and 4 bases lay outside the gene matches. The CDR3 here is CASSLEPGGYEQYF. In DNA form, the CDR3 reads TGTGCCAGCAGCTTAGAGCCGGGGGGATACGAGCAGTACTTC.

The genes are TRBV15 and TRBJ2-6; 7 bases are a match to TRBD1. This CDR3 is built from 17 residues. V gave up 2 bases and J gave up 0 bases; unmatched junction bases: 4. Germline V lookup: CDR1 LNHNV, CDR2 YYDKDF (reference sequence). In DNA, the CDR3 is TGTGCCACCAGCAGAACAAACAGGGGCTCTGGGGCCAACGTCCTGACTTTC. Encoded protein: CATSRTNRGSGANVLTF. Filled out from reference TRBV15 and TRBJ2-6, the complete variable domain reads DAMVIQNPRYQVTQFGKPVTLSCSQTLNHNVMYWYQQKSSQAPKLLFHYYDKDFNNEADTPDNFQSRRPNTSFCFLDIRSPGLGDTAMYLCATSRTNRGSGANVLTFGAGSRLTVL.

In the case of this clone: The same CDR3 arises from other DNA sequences in this sample as well. The chain employs TRBV28 and TRBJ1-3; TRBD1 agrees at 7 bases. Germline V gene lookup returns CDR1 MDHEN and CDR2 SYDVKM. The CDR3 is made up of 14 amino acids. Germline trimming cut 5 bases from V and 1 base from J; bases unmatched to any gene: 2. CDR3 sequence reads: CASSLQGSGNTIYF. The CDR3 DNA reads TGTGCCAGCAGTCTACAGGGGTCTGGAAACACCATATATTTT. Variable domain in full (rest from reference TRBV28 and TRBJ1-3): DVKVTQSSRYLVKRTGEKVFLECVQDMDHENMFWYRQDPGLGLRLIYFSYDVKMKEKGDIPEGYSVSREKKERFSLILESASTNQTSMYLCASSLQGSGNTIYFGEGSWLTVV.

The rearrangement joins TRBV27 to TRBJ1-4; D is perhaps TRBD1 (5 bases). This CDR3 region has 15 residues. V was shortened by 6 bases and J by 7 bases, with 18 bases between the two germline ends. CDR1 and CDR2 from the germline V gene are MNHEY and SMNVEV (reference sequence). For the CDR3, the DNA is TGTGCCAGCAGCCCACTCCCGGGGGTGGCTGAAAAACTGTTTTTT. This codes for CASSPLPGVAEKLFF.

J is TRBJ1-1 and V is TRBV19; no reliable D call. CDR1 and CDR2 from the germline V gene are LNHDA and SQIVND (reference sequence). The CDR3 spans 15 residues. Trimming pared 4 bases from V and 1 base from J, leaving 13 bases between. DNA of the CDR3: TGTGCCAGTAGTAAGAATCAAGGTAGGAACACTGAAGCTTTCTTT. Protein sequence: CASSKNQGRNTEAFF.

This chain connects TRBV30 to TRBJ1-1; a weak D match, TRBD1 (5 bases). V lost 3 bases to trimming and J lost 10 bases, with 21 bases between them. Germline V gene lookup returns CDR1 GTSNPN and CDR2 SVGIG (reference sequence). This CDR3 spans 14 amino acids. The CDR3 DNA sequence: TGTGCCTGGAGGTACCGGGACCTCAATCGTCTAGCTTTCTTT. This encodes CAWRYRDLNRLAFF.

The V gene is TRBV5-4, the J gene TRBJ2-7; 7 bases line up with TRBD2. Trimming cost V 0 bases and J 6 bases; bases outside gene matches: 9. Germline CDR1 reads SGHNT; CDR2 reads YYREEE (reference sequence). This CDR3 has 15 residues. In nucleotides, the CDR3 is TGTGCCAGCAGCTTGGGTAGCGGGTCAGTACCCGAGCAGTACTTC. Its protein product is CASSLGSGSVPEQYF.

This chain connects TRBV19 to TRBJ1-5, with 10 bases lining up with TRBD1. The CDR3 consists of 17 residues. V gave up 3 bases and J gave up 0 bases; unmatched junction bases: 5. CDR1 LNHDA and CDR2 SQIVND come from the germline V gene (reference sequence). CDR3 sequence reads: CASSMGTGEYSNQPQHF. In nucleotides, the CDR3 is TGTGCCAGTAGTATGGGGACAGGGGAATATAGCAATCAGCCCCAGCATTTT.

This clone was counted once. V and J are TRBV5-1 and TRBJ2-3, with D maybe TRBD1 (5 bases). The CDR3 extends over 14 amino acids. With 4 bases removed from V and 4 bases from J, the gap between germline ends came to 13 bases. CDR1 is SGHRS and CDR2 is YFSETQ in the germline V gene. CDR3 sequence: CASSPARAADTQYF. In DNA, the CDR3 is TGCGCCAGCAGCCCGGCCAGGGCGGCAGATACGCAGTATTTT.

A single count supports this clone. The V gene is TRBV28, the J gene TRBJ1-1, with D possibly being TRBD1 (5 bases). The CDR3 consists of 12 residues. The germline CDR1 and CDR2 sequences are MDHEN and SYDVKM. V lost 5 bases, J lost 7 bases, and 11 bases lay in between. In DNA, the CDR3 is TGTGCCAGCAGTACCGGGGCCCATGAAGCTTTCTTT. Its translation: CASSTGAHEAFF.

The CDR3 bases are TGTGCCAGCAGCCCGTCCGGGACTATACAAGAGACCCAGTACTTC. It encodes CASSPSGTIQETQYF. The genes are TRBV11-2 and TRBJ2-5, with 7 positions matching TRBD2. The V and J ends lost 5 bases and 2 bases, in that order; junction bases with no gene match: 8. This CDR3 region has 15 residues. Looked up from germline, CDR1 is SGHAT and CDR2 is FQNNGV.

This clone has just a few counts. The V call is TRBV7-2, the J call TRBJ2-5; 11 bases align to TRBD2. Germline CDR1 is SGHTA and CDR2 is FQGNSA. This CDR3 spans 16 amino acids. Germline trimming cut 3 bases from V and 5 bases from J; bases unmatched to any gene: 8. The DNA of the CDR3 is TGTGCCAGCAGCTTTTTCGGGCTAGCGGGAGGCGAGACCCAGTACTTC. Amino acids: CASSFFGLAGGETQYF. Complete variable domain (other parts from reference TRBV7-2 and TRBJ2-5): GAGVSQSPSNKVTEKGKDVELRCDPISGHTALYWYRQSLGQGLEFLIYFQGNSAPDKSGLPSDRFSAERTGGSVSTLTIQRTQQEDSAVYLCASSFFGLAGGETQYFGPGTRLLVL.

This sequence joins TRBV5-1 and TRBJ2-5; 9 bases agree with TRBD2. The V gene end was trimmed by 0 bases and the J gene end by 5 bases; junction bases not matched to a gene: 8. CDR3 length: 16 residues. The germline gives CDR1 SGHRS, CDR2 YFSETQ. Here the CDR3 reads CASSLAPLAGWETQYF. CDR3 nucleotide sequence: TGCGCCAGCAGCTTGGCCCCTCTAGCGGGATGGGAGACCCAGTACTTC.

The gene calls are TRBV11-2 and TRBJ2-7; 7 bases map to TRBD1. Trimming removed 5 bases from V and 6 bases from J; junction bases left unmatched: 10. The CDR3 has 14 residues. In germline, CDR1 is SGHAT, CDR2 FQNNGV. CDR3 protein: CASSPGQESSEQYF. The CDR3 nucleotides are TGTGCCAGCAGCCCCGGACAGGAGAGTAGCGAGCAGTACTTC.